The 20 T cell receptor beta chains given below trace back to one sample, sequenced in a study of molecular identifiers for immune sequencing clone quantification. TCRdb reprocessed the PCR reads with MiXCR, giving one entry per CDR3 protein. The sample yields over 550,000 distinct CDR3 sequences, roughly 25% seen once. Material for sequencing was naive CD8+ T cells from blood, with Jurkat cell RNA spiked in. Subset here: FACS-sorted CD8+CD4-CCR7+CD45RA+ naive T cells. All receptors derive from a human donor in good health. Some libraries in this study had Jurkat cell RNA spiked in.

As for this clonotype: It may be a read error: a sequence one base away is much more abundant. V is TRBV5-6 and J is TRBJ1-1, with D unresolved. The germline CDR1 and CDR2 sequences are SGHDT and YYEEEE. The CDR3 is made up of 12 amino acids. The V and J ends lost 4 bases and 6 bases respectively, with 10 bases between them. CDR3 sequence reads: CASSRGISEAFF. The CDR3 DNA reads as TGTGCCAGCAGCCGGGGTATTTCTGAAGCTTTCTTT. The whole variable domain, filled in from reference TRBV5-6 and TRBJ1-1, reads DAGVTQSPTHLIKTRGQQVTLRCSPKSGHDTVSWYQQALGQGPQFIFQYYEEEERQRGNFPDRFSGHQFPNYSSELNVNALLLGDSALYLCASSRGISEAFFGQGTRLTVV.

CDR3 nucleotides: TGTGCCACCAGACAATTTAGCAATCAGCCCCAGCATTTT. Protein product: CATRQFSNQPQHF. V and J are TRBV15 and TRBJ1-5; no clear D. Trimming shortened V by 6 bases and J by 0 bases, and 6 bases separated the two germline ends. CDR1 is LNHNV, CDR2 YYDKDF, per germline (reference sequence). The CDR3 covers 13 residues.

As regards this clonotype: An end of the junction differs from the germline gene, which may be a read error. The chain couples TRBV4-3 to TRBJ2-3; TRBD1 is a possible D gene (6 bases). Germline CDR1 is LGHNA and CDR2 is YSLEER. The CDR3 has 16 residues. The CDR3 DNA is TGCGCCAGCAGCCAAGCGGGGCCGGGACACACAGATGCGCAGTATTTT. Its translation: CASSQAGPGHTDAQYF.

This clonotype was seen repeatedly, ten times or more. V usage is TRBV7-9 and J usage is TRBJ2-7; D possibly corresponds to TRBD1 (6 bases). In germline, CDR1 is SEHNR, CDR2 FQNEAQ (reference sequence). V was clipped by 4 bases and J by 2 bases, with 18 bases between them. This CDR3 is built from 16 residues. The CDR3 nucleotides read TGTGCCAGCAGCTCCACGTCCGGGACACTACCCTACGAGCAGTACTTC. This translates into CASSSTSGTLPYEQYF. The entire variable domain, with the rest obtained from reference TRBV7-9 and TRBJ2-7, is as follows: DTGVSQNPRHKITKRGQNVTFRCDPISEHNRLYWYRQTLGQGPEFLTYFQNEAQLEKSRLLSDRFSAERPKGSFSTLEIQRTEQGDSAMYLCASSSTSGTLPYEQYFGPGTRLTVT.

In this sample, this clonotype turned up a few times. DNA of the CDR3: TGTGCCAGCAGTTCATGGACAGGGGGCGTAGAGACCCAGTACTTC. Its translation: CASSSWTGGVETQYF. This chain links TRBV27 with TRBJ2-5, with TRBD1 identical over 11 bases. CDR1 MNHEY and CDR2 SMNVEV come from the germline V gene (reference sequence). V lost 4 bases and J lost 4; bases outside the gene matches: 5. The CDR3 runs 15 residues.

This clonotype was seen repeatedly, ten times or more. CDR3 DNA sequence: TGCAGCGTTGAGGTCGGGGGCACTGGAAACACCATATATTTT. Protein product: CSVEVGGTGNTIYF. This chain uses TRBV29-1 with TRBJ1-3; perhaps TRBD1 as D (6 bases). The CDR3 extends over 14 amino acids. V dropped 3 bases and J dropped 2 bases, with 11 bases sitting between them. Germline V lookup: CDR1 SQVTM, CDR2 ANQGSEA.

The chain joins TRBV24-1 to TRBJ2-7, with D possibly called TRBD1 or TRBD2 (6 bases each). Germline CDR1 reads KGHDR; CDR2 reads SFDVKD. Trimming shortened V by 7 bases and J by 4 bases, and 10 bases separated the two germline ends. The CDR3 is 12 amino acids. The CDR3 here is CATSQGGYEQYF. In DNA, the CDR3 is TGTGCCACCAGCCAAGGGGGGTACGAGCAGTACTTC.

This clonotype was recorded at least ten times. The CDR3: CASSSGSGGPGELFF. The CDR3 DNA sequence: TGTGCCAGCAGTTCGGGATCCGGCGGTCCCGGGGAGCTGTTTTTT. The chain employs TRBV12-3 or TRBV12-4 and TRBJ2-2; D is possibly TRBD2 (5 bases). The CDR3 runs 15 residues. V lost 4 bases and J lost 6, with 15 bases in between.

A note on this clonotype: This may be a read error: a much more frequent sequence differs by one nucleotide. The CDR3 DNA sequence: TGTGCCGGCAGTTTACGTCTGGTGTCAATCAACCAAGAGACCCAGTACTTC. It yields the protein CAGSLRLVSINQETQYF. The V gene is TRBV12-3 or TRBV12-4, the J gene TRBJ2-5; D remains ambiguous. This CDR3 has 17 amino acids.

In its sample, this clonotype was seen many times. J is TRBJ2-5 and V is TRBV9; TRBD1 matches at 8 bases. The CDR3 runs to 14 residues. CDR1 and CDR2 from the germline V gene are SGDLS and YYNGEE. Losses at the gene ends were 7 bases for V and 4 bases for J; bases not matched to a gene: 9. The DNA of the CDR3 is TGTGCCAGCGGACAGGGTTTTTTTGGAGAGACCCAGTACTTC. Translated, it gives CASGQGFFGETQYF.

Details on this clonotype: A read error is possible here, since a much larger clone lies one base away. This chain connects TRBV18 to TRBJ2-5; possibly TRBD2 for D (6 bases). Between the trimmed V and J ends, which lost 5 bases and 4 bases, there was a span of 11 bases. CDR1 and CDR2 (germline): KGHSH, LQKENI. The CDR3 contains 13 residues. The CDR3 region is CASSEDGGETQYF. In DNA form, the CDR3 reads TGTGCCAGCTCAGAGGACGGGGGAGAGACCCAGTACTTC.

V is TRBV28 and J is TRBJ2-3; TRBD1 might be the D (6 bases). Trimming left V 5 bases short and J 0 bases short, with 12 bases between. CDR3 length equals 15 residues. Germline assignment: CDR1 MDHEN and CDR2 SYDVKM. As DNA, the CDR3 is TGTGCCAGCAGTCCGCTACAGGGAAGCACAGATACGCAGTATTTT. Protein sequence: CASSPLQGSTDTQYF.

The genes are TRBV13 and TRBJ1-1; 8 bases agree with TRBD1. Germline CDR1 PRHDT, CDR2 FYEKMQ (reference sequence). This CDR3 is 16 amino acids long. V lost 4 bases, J lost 1 base, and 8 bases stayed unmatched. CDR3 DNA sequence: TGTGCCAGCAGCTCAAACTCGGGACAGGAGAACACTGAAGCTTTCTTT. It encodes CASSSNSGQENTEAFF.

Points on this clonotype: Given a much more abundant clone one base away, this may be a read error. The V and J genes are TRBV7-6 and TRBJ2-3, with 11 bases that match TRBD2. The CDR3 totals 18 residues. V was clipped by 1 base and J by 1 base; unmatched bases: 7. CDR1 and CDR2 from the germline V gene are SGHVS and FNYEAQ. CDR3 residues: CASSLDTSGGRGTDTQYF. DNA for the CDR3: TGTGCCAGCAGCTTAGATACTAGCGGGGGTCGCGGCACAGATACGCAGTATTTT.

This sequence joins TRBV4-3 and TRBJ2-7; D uncertain. The CDR3 sequence is 13 residues long. V gave up 0 bases and J gave up 4 bases, with 7 bases separating them. The germline gives CDR1 LGHNA, CDR2 YSLEER. The CDR3 DNA reads as TGCGCCAGCAGCCAAGAGGAGCAATACGAGCAGTACTTC. Translation: CASSQEEQYEQYF.

This clonotype was detected a few times. The CDR3 sequence: CASSQTGGATDTQYF. DNA of the CDR3: TGTGCCAGCAGCCAAACAGGGGGCGCAACAGATACGCAGTATTTT. The rearrangement links TRBV7-3 to TRBJ2-3; 9 bases map to TRBD1. Germline V gene data show CDR1 as SGHTA and CDR2 as FQGTGA. Unmatched junction bases numbered 6, after V lost 5 bases and J lost 3 bases. The CDR3 loop spans 15 amino acids.

This clonotype was observed a few times. The rearrangement joins TRBV6-5 to TRBJ2-7; TRBD1 aligns across 12 bases. Per germline, CDR1 MNHEY and CDR2 SVGAGI. The CDR3 is 15 amino acids. With V trimmed by 2 bases and J by 3 bases, 2 bases remained unmatched. The CDR3 loop reads CASSYGTGGDYEQYF. CDR3 sequence (DNA): TGTGCCAGCAGTTACGGGACAGGGGGCGACTACGAGCAGTACTTC.

This clonotype was seen a single time. The CDR3 region has the DNA TGTGCCAGCAGCTTTGGGGCCAGGGAATCCGAGCAGTACTTC. It is translated as CASSFGARESEQYF. This sequence joins TRBV11-2 and TRBJ2-7; possibly TRBD1 for D (5 bases). This CDR3 spans 14 amino acids. V was cut by 3 bases and J by 6 bases, with 15 bases left in between. CDR1 SGHAT and CDR2 FQNNGV come from the germline V gene.

In its sample, this clonotype was seen a few times. A much larger clone lies a single base off, so this may be a read error. The chain links TRBV7-2 to TRBJ2-5; D not certain. This CDR3 has 15 amino acids. Per the germline V gene, CDR1 is SGHTA and CDR2 is FQGNSA. The germline V and J ends were trimmed by 5 bases and 7 bases, with 20 bases remaining between them. The CDR3 region has the DNA TGTGCCAGCAGCCACGGCGCCGGTCCTAAAGGGACCCAGTACTTC. Encoded protein: CASSHGAGPKGTQYF.

There are many counts of this clonotype. CDR3 in amino acids: CASSEQGASNQPQHF. CDR3 sequence (DNA): TGTGCCAGCAGTGAACAGGGGGCTAGCAATCAGCCCCAGCATTTT. J is TRBJ1-5 and V is TRBV2; the match to TRBD1 covers 8 bases. The CDR3 sequence is 15 residues long. The germline V gene has CDR1 SNHLY and CDR2 FYNNEI. V was clipped by 2 bases and J by 0 bases; unmatched bases: 0.